These 14 T cell receptor beta chains came from one sample sequenced in a study of cytomegalovirus exposure and HLA in healthy donors. Both 60 Vbeta primers and 13 Jbeta primers went into the PCR. Sequenced by immunoSEQ multiplex PCR; TCRdb stores in-frame clones only, minus some. The profile shows about 110,000 clones, 70% to 80% of them singletons. Source material: PBMCs. The source is a woman aged 18-29 years in good health and CMV-seropositive.

The rearrangement links TRBV5-1 to TRBJ1-2; TRBD1 might be the D (5 bases). Trimming pared 2 bases from V and 8 bases from J, leaving 19 bases between. Germline CDR1 reads SGHRS; CDR2 reads YFSETQ. CDR3 length: 15 amino acids. The CDR3 bases are TGCGCCAGCAGCTTTTTCGGCAGGGAACTGGGGGGCTACACCTTC. This codes for CASSFFGRELGGYTF.

The chain is built from TRBV11-2 and TRBJ2-1; 10 bases are a match to TRBD2. The CDR3 runs to 15 residues. Looked up from germline, CDR1 is SGHAT and CDR2 is FQNNGV. J was trimmed by 4 bases and V by 3 bases; bases with no gene match: 3. CDR3: CASSLASGSYNEQFF. As DNA, the CDR3 is TGTGCCAGCAGCTTGGCTAGCGGGAGTTACAATGAGCAGTTCTTC.

The V gene is TRBV7-6, the J gene TRBJ2-1; the match to TRBD2 covers 9 bases. Germline lookup yields CDR1 SGHVS and CDR2 FNYEAQ. The CDR3 is 17 residues long. Trimming took 1 base from V and 1 from J; bases not matched to a gene: 5. CDR3 DNA sequence: TGTGCCAGCAGCTTAGTGACTAGCGGCAGTTCCTACAATGAGCAGTTCTTC. This translates into CASSLVTSGSSYNEQFF.

This chain uses TRBV6-1 with TRBJ1-2; no definite D call. CDR3 length: 14 residues. The germline gives CDR1 MNHNS, CDR2 SASEGT. V gave up 3 bases and J gave up 4 bases, with 12 bases separating them. The chain's CDR3 is CASSEGRERYGYTF. CDR3 DNA sequence: TGTGCCAGCAGTGAGGGGAGGGAACGCTATGGCTACACCTTC.

DNA of the CDR3: TGTGCCAGCAGTTACTCGACCGGGGGGGGCCGGGAGCTGTTTTTT. It yields the protein CASSYSTGGGRELFF. V usage is TRBV6-5 and J usage is TRBJ2-2; 8 bases fit TRBD2. The CDR3 loop spans 15 amino acids. Germline assignment: CDR1 MNHEY and CDR2 SVGAGI. V lost 0 bases to trimming and J lost 9 bases; unmatched junction nucleotides: 6.

The CDR3 region is CASSEARELAGEGRGSYNEQFF. CDR3 DNA sequence: TGTGCCAGCAGTGAAGCGCGGGAACTAGCGGGAGAGGGTCGGGGCTCCTACAATGAGCAGTTCTTC. This chain joins TRBV2 and TRBJ2-1; the match to TRBD2 covers 11 bases. CDR3 size: 22 residues. V trimming: 0 bases; J trimming: 0 bases; junction bases outside the gene matches: 16. Per the germline V gene, CDR1 is SNHLY and CDR2 is FYNNEI. The full variable domain, with the rest looked up from reference TRBV2 and TRBJ2-1, is EPEVTQTPSHQVTQMGQEVILRCVPISNHLYFYWYRQILGQKVEFLVSFYNNEISEKSEIFDDQFSVERPDGSNFTLKIRSTKLEDSAMYFCASSEARELAGEGRGSYNEQFFGPGTRLTVL.

The rearrangement uses TRBV29-1 and TRBJ1-1; 8 bases align to TRBD1. This CDR3 is built from 14 residues. Germline V gene lookup returns CDR1 SQVTM and CDR2 ANQGSEA. V shed 3 bases, J shed 5 bases, and the junction held 8 bases outside the gene matches. The DNA of the CDR3 is TGCAGCGTTGACCCCCAGGGGGCGCTTACTGAAGCTTTCTTT. Translation: CSVDPQGALTEAFF.

The chain employs TRBV9 and TRBJ2-5; D might be TRBD1 (6 bases). CDR1 and CDR2 from the germline V gene are SGDLS and YYNGEE. The V end was cut by 4 bases, the J end by 6 bases, with 13 bases between. This CDR3 spans 13 amino acids. As DNA, the CDR3 is TGTGCCAGCAGCACCTCGGACAGCCAGACCCAGTACTTC. This translates into CASSTSDSQTQYF.

The rearrangement joins TRBV5-1 to TRBJ1-1, with a weak D call TRBD1 (5 bases). V dropped 0 bases and J dropped 7 bases, with 7 bases sitting between them. Germline CDR1 is SGHRS and CDR2 is YFSETQ. This CDR3 has 12 residues. The CDR3 bases are TGCGCCAGCAGCTTGGGCGACAGTGAAGCTTTCTTT. It encodes CASSLGDSEAFF.

This rearrangement joins TRBV19 to TRBJ2-1; unclear D gene. V lost 5 bases to trimming and J lost 7 bases, with 12 bases between them. This CDR3 has 13 amino acids. CDR1 and CDR2 from the germline V gene are LNHDA and SQIVND (reference sequence). The CDR3 here is CASSLRGMNEQFF. The CDR3 DNA follows: TGTGCCAGTAGTCTTAGAGGAATGAATGAGCAGTTCTTC.

The rearrangement links TRBV19 to TRBJ2-3; weak D call: TRBD1 (6 bases). The V and J ends lost 5 bases and 4 bases respectively, with 16 bases between them. Germline V gives CDR1 LNHDA, CDR2 SQIVND (reference sequence). The CDR3 spans 15 residues. The CDR3 region is CASSYREGWADTQYF. The CDR3 DNA is TGTGCCAGTAGTTACAGGGAAGGGTGGGCAGATACGCAGTATTTT.

The chain is built from TRBV6-5 and TRBJ1-2; TRBD1 matches at 9 bases. The germline V gene encodes CDR1 MNHEY and CDR2 SVGAGI. V gave up 5 bases and J gave up 0 bases; unmatched junction bases: 4. This CDR3 has 15 amino acids. The CDR3 is CASSPQGATNYGYTF. The CDR3 DNA reads as TGTGCCAGCAGTCCACAGGGGGCCACTAACTATGGCTACACCTTC.

The CDR3 spells CASSEPREGPGQFF. CDR3 DNA sequence: TGTGCCAGCAGTGAGCCGCGGGAGGGCCCGGGGCAGTTCTTC. The chain couples TRBV6-1 to TRBJ2-1; 9 bases align to TRBD2. The V segment lost 3 bases and the J segment 12 bases; nucleotides outside the gene matches: 9. The germline V gene encodes CDR1 MNHNS and CDR2 SASEGT. This CDR3 comprises 14 residues.

The gene calls are TRBV19 and TRBJ2-3; D possibly corresponds to TRBD2 (6 bases). Germline V lookup: CDR1 LNHDA, CDR2 SQIVND (reference sequence). The CDR3 loop spans 13 amino acids. Trimming took 7 bases from V and 5 from J, leaving 13 bases between them. CDR3 nucleotides: TGTGCCAGTACGCGGCGGGGCCGAGATACGCAGTATTTT. Its translation is CASTRRGRDTQYF.